The clone carrying this TCR beta chain occurred a few times. Its target is not known. The V end lost 4 bases, the J end lost 2 bases, and 12 bases lay between the germline ends. The CDR3 runs to 15 residues. Looked up from germline, CDR1 is MNHEY and CDR2 is SVGAGI. TCRdb's table, derived via immunoSEQ multiplex PCR, lists solely in-frame clones and lacks some. The table shows around 230,000 clones, with 80% to 85% occurring only once. This sample is drawn from a study of Tregs in tolerant kidney transplant recipients. Study-wide results and caveats: Activated donor B cell expansion appeared to reveal the most relevant donor-specific TCRbeta repertoire.

V usage is TRBV6-5 and J usage is TRBJ1-5, with D maybe TRBD1 (6 bases). The clonotype originates from a human donor in good health. Sequenced: CD4+ T cells from blood. DNA of the CDR3: TGTGCCAGCAGTTTGGGAGGGGGTGGCAATCAGCCCCAGCATTTT. It encodes CASSLGGGGNQPQHF.